This paragraph covers one T cell receptor beta chain sequence. The record originates from a study of blood T cell repertoires in COVID-19. At the level of the study: Specimens from acute and convalescent COVID-19 originated in the United States, Italy and Spain.

The CDR3 consists of 16 residues. Germline V lookup: CDR1 SGHVS, CDR2 FNYEAQ. The ends were cut back, 5 bases at V and 0 bases at J, with 13 bases in the middle. TCRdb's table, derived via immunoSEQ multiplex PCR, lists solely in-frame clones and lacks some. Among about 310,000 clones listed, around nine tenths were seen once. Sequenced material: PBMCs or T cells enriched from blood (not recorded which). This sequence joins TRBV7-6 and TRBJ2-2, with D uncertain. The source of this sequence is a woman aged 30 to 39 who had recovered from COVID-19. The DNA for the CDR3 is TGTGCCAGCAGCCCGAGGTTTAGGTCGAACACCGGGGAGCTGTTTTTT. Protein: CASSPRFRSNTGELFF.